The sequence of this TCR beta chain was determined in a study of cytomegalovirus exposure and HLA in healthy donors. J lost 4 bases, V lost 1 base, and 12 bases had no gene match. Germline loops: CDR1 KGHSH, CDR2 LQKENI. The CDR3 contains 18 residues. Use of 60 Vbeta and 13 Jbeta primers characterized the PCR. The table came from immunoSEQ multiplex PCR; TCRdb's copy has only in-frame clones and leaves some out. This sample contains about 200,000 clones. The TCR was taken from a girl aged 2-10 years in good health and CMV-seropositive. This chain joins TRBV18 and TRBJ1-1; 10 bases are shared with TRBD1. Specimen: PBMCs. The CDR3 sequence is CASSPRGQGDLVFTEAFF. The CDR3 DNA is TGTGCCAGCTCACCACGCGGACAGGGGGATTTAGTTTTCACTGAAGCTTTCTTT.